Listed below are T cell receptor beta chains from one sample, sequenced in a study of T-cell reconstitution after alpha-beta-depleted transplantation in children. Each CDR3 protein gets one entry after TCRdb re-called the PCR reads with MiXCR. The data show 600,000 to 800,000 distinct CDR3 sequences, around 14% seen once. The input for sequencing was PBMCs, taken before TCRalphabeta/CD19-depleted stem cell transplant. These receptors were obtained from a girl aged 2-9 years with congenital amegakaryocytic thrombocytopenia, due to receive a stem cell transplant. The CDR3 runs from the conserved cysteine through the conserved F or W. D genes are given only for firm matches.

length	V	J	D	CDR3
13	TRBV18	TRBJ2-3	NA	CVSSPRGRDTQYF
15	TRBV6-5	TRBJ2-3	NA	CASSPTGTAADTQYF
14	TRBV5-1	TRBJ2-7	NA	CASSLGSGIYEQYF
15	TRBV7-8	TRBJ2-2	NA	CASSLVGQVTGELFF
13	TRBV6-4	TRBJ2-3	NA	CASSGKNTDTQYF
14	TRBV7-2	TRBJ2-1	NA	CASNPSPAFNEQFF
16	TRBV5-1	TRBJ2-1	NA	CASSQTQRSSYNEQFF
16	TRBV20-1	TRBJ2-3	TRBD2	CSAIGPSGRARDTQYF
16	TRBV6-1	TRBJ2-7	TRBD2	CASSELGSGITYEQYF
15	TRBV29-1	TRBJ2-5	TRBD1	CSVEDVGQGIETQYF
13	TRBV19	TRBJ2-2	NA	CATLDPFTGELFF
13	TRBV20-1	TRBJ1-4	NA	CSGKQASNEKLFF
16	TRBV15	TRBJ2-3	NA	CATSRDVASSTDTQYF
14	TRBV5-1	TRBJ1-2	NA	CASSLALRGDGDTF
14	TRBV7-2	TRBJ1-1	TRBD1	CASSWTGMNTEAFF
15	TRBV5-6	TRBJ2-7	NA	CASSGALAPPYEQYF
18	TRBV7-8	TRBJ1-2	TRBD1	CASSLAPGQGAAGYGYTF
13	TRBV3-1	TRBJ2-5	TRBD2	CASIGLARETQYF
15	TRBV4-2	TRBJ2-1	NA	CASSQAQYRGGEQFF
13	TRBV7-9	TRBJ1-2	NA	CASSSAWVGGYTF
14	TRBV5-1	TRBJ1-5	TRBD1	CASSLMTGGQPQHF
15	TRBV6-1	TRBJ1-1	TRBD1	CASSASKGAYTEAFF
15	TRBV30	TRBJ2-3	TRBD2	CAWSRLAGDTDTQYF
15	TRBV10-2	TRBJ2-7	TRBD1	CASSEFAGGLWEQYF
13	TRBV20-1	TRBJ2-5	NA	CSARSPGRETQYF
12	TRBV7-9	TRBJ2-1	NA	CASSIQRDEQFF
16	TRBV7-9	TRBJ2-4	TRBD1	CASSHRDRGAKNIQYF
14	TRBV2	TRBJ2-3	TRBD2	CASRRSGATDTQYF
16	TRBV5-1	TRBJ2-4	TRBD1	CASSLDVGQGKNIQYF
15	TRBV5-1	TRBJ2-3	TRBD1	CASSLDRGGTDTQYF
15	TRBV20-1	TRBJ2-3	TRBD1	CSARARTGFSGTQYF
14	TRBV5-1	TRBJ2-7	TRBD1	CASSFSGTVYEQYF
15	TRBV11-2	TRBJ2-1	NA	CASSFISASRNEQFF
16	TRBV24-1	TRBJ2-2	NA	CATSAGRESNTGELFF
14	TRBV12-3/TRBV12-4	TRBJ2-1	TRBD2	CASSQAGGPNEQFF
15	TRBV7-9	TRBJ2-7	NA	CASSPGSGISYEQYF
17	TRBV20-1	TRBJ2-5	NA	CSALKTHPIPSEETQYF
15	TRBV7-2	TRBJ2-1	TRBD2	CASSWTSGSGNEQFF
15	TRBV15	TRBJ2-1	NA	CATLPADTQYNEQFF
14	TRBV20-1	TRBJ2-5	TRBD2	CSAWGLAGEETQYF
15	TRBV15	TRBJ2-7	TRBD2	CATSFTGTRSYEQYF
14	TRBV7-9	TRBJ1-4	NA	CASSLKTPNEKLFF
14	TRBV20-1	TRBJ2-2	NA	CSAREGFKTGELFF
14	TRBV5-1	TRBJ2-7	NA	CASSLVTPAYEQYF
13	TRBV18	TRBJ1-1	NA	CASSLDRPEEAFF
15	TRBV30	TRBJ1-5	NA	CAWSGGQLYNQPQHF
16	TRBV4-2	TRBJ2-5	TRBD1	CASRLTQGDAVETQYF
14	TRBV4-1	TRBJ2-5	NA	CASSQVLRPATQYF
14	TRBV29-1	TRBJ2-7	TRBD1	CSVGTGDVGYEQYF
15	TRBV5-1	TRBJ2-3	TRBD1	CASSSGQGPRDTQYF
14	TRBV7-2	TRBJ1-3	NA	CASRQRSSGNTIYF
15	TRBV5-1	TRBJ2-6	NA	CASSLSVSGANVLTF
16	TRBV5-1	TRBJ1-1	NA	CASSRINEPPGTTAFF
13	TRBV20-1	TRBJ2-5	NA	CSAKANSQETQYF
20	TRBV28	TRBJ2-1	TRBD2	CASSSSGTSERGNFYNEQFF